Below are 26 T cell receptor beta chains sequenced from a single sample in a study of vaccination and CD4 T cells after COVID-19. TCRdb re-analysed the PCR reads in MiXCR, keeping a single row per CDR3 protein. The repertoire holds 25,000 to 35,000 distinct CDR3 sequences, with around 49% as singletons. This sample's time point: late sampling 161 to 241 days after vaccination in three convalescent patients. The sequences come from CD4+ T cells from blood, collected about 7 months after SARS-CoV-2 vaccination. The receptors here all came from a human donor who had recovered from COVID-19.

This clonotype was counted between two and nine times. The chain is built from TRBV6-2 or TRBV6-3 and TRBJ1-2; TRBD1 matches 12 bases. CDR1 and CDR2 (germline): MNHEY, SVGEGT. After removal of 8 bases from V and 4 bases from J, the junction contained 8 bases not matched to a gene. CDR3 length equals 15 residues. In nucleotides, the CDR3 is TGTGCCAGCGGAACCGGGACAGGGGGCCTCTATGGCTACACCTTC. It translates to CASGTGTGGLYGYTF.

This clonotype was found a few times. The chain has TRBV15 and TRBJ1-3; TRBD1 is a possible D gene (5 bases). The CDR3 covers 15 residues. Trimming cost V 1 base and J 1 base, with 8 bases left between them. Germline CDR1 is LNHNV and CDR2 is YYDKDF (reference sequence). The chain's CDR3 is CATSRGRGSGNTIYF. DNA for the CDR3: TGTGCCACCAGCAGAGGTCGGGGGTCTGGAAACACCATATATTTT. The full variable domain, rest sourced from reference TRBV15 and TRBJ1-3, is DAMVIQNPRYQVTQFGKPVTLSCSQTLNHNVMYWYQQKSSQAPKLLFHYYDKDFNNEADTPDNFQSRRPNTSFCFLDIRSPGLGDTAMYLCATSRGRGSGNTIYFGEGSWLTVV.

The rearrangement links TRBV12-3 or TRBV12-4 to TRBJ2-7, with 9 nucleotides matching TRBD1. The CDR3 has 14 amino acids. J lost 10 bases, V lost 8 bases, and 15 bases had no gene match. CDR3 bases: TGTGCCAGCTCTCGGACAGGGGACTCTGGGGAACAGTACTTC. It specifies CASSRTGDSGEQYF.

This clonotype has just a few counts. The genes are TRBV24-1 and TRBJ2-2, with D hard to call. The CDR3 extends over 16 amino acids. Germline-derived CDR1 and CDR2 are KGHDR and SFDVKD. The V and J ends lost 3 bases and 1 base respectively, with 11 bases between them. The CDR3 protein is CATSDTDPENTGELFF. In DNA, the CDR3 is TGTGCCACCAGTGATACCGATCCAGAGAACACCGGGGAGCTGTTTTTT.

This clonotype was seen more than once but under ten times. The rearrangement links TRBV14 to TRBJ1-2, with 7 bases fitting TRBD1. The CDR3 loop spans 13 amino acids. With V trimmed by 8 bases and J by 0 bases, 3 bases remained unmatched. Germline values: CDR1 SGHDN, CDR2 FVKESK. The CDR3 coding sequence is TGTGCCAGCGGACAGGATCCTAACTATGGCTACACCTTC. This gives the protein CASGQDPNYGYTF.

The chain couples TRBV7-8 to TRBJ1-1; D possibly corresponds to TRBD1 (6 bases). Germline CDR1 SGHVS, CDR2 FQNEAQ. V lost 5 bases and J lost 0, with 19 bases in between. This CDR3 is built from 17 residues. CDR3 DNA sequence: TGTGCCAGCAGCGGAGGACCCACAGGGCAGGTGAACACTGAAGCTTTCTTT. Its translation: CASSGGPTGQVNTEAFF.

The genes are TRBV11-2 and TRBJ2-5, with D uncertain. This CDR3 is 15 amino acids long. Between the trimmed V and J ends, which lost 2 bases and 3 bases, there was a span of 13 bases. Per the germline V gene, CDR1 is SGHAT and CDR2 is FQNNGV. CDR3 in DNA: TGTGCCAGCAGCTTACCCCGCCTGGGGAAAGAGACCCAGTACTTC. This codes for CASSLPRLGKETQYF.

Notes on this clonotype: A read error may account for a junction end that differs from germline. The chain couples TRBV2 to TRBJ1-1, with TRBD1 matching over 7 bases. CDR3 length: 14 residues. CDR1 is SNHLY and CDR2 is FYNNEI in the germline V gene. In DNA form, the CDR3 reads TGTGCCAGCAGGGAAGGACAGGCAAACACTGAAGCTTTCTTT. Amino acids: CASREGQANTEAFF.

The chain couples TRBV6-4 to TRBJ1-5; tentatively, D is TRBD1 (5 bases). CDR1 is MRHNA and CDR2 is SNTAGT in the germline V gene. V lost 5 bases and J lost 7, with 12 bases in between. CDR3 length equals 13 residues. CDR3 nucleotides: TGTGCCAGCAGTCCAGGGCGAGGGCAGCCCCAGCATTTT. Amino acids: CASSPGRGQPQHF.

This chain links TRBV2 with TRBJ1-6, with unresolved D. V was clipped by 7 bases and J by 9 bases, with 16 bases between them. The CDR3 is 14 amino acids. Germline loops: CDR1 SNHLY, CDR2 FYNNEI. CDR3 loop: CASTDPGRGSPLHF. As DNA, the CDR3 is TGTGCCAGCACCGACCCGGGAAGAGGTTCACCCCTCCACTTT.

Only one count was recorded for this clonotype. At one end the junction does not follow the germline gene, possibly because of a read error. This chain joins TRBV7-9 and TRBJ2-1; D uncertain. Germline V gene sequence: CDR1 SEHNR, CDR2 FQNEAQ (reference sequence). The CDR3 is 13 amino acids. The CDR3 loop reads CASSVGSYNEQLF. The CDR3 DNA reads TGTGCCAGCAGCGTCGGGTCGTACAATGAGCAGCTCTTC.

The chain has TRBV7-6 and TRBJ2-3; tentatively, D is TRBD1 (5 bases). The CDR3 totals 14 residues. V was shortened by 5 bases and J by 2 bases, with 11 bases between the two germline ends. Germline lookup yields CDR1 SGHVS and CDR2 FNYEAQ. In nucleotides, the CDR3 is TGTGCCAGCAGCGTAAGACAGTACACAGATACGCAGTATTTT. Translation gives CASSVRQYTDTQYF. Together with reference TRBV7-6 and TRBJ2-3, the CDR3 gives the full variable domain: GAGVSQSPRYKVTKRGQDVALRCDPISGHVSLYWYRQALGQGPEFLTYFNYEAQQDKSGLPNDRFSAERPEGSISTLTIQRTEQRDSAMYRCASSVRQYTDTQYFGPGTRLTVL.

The sample holds a few counts of this clonotype. The chain employs TRBV24-1 and TRBJ2-4; 10 bases agree with TRBD1. In germline, CDR1 is KGHDR, CDR2 SFDVKD. The V gene end was trimmed by 4 bases and the J gene end by 6 bases; junction bases not matched to a gene: 5. CDR3 length: 15 amino acids. CDR3 nucleotide sequence: TGTGCCACCAGTGACACCGGGACAGGGGCAAACATTCAGTACTTC. It codes for CATSDTGTGANIQYF.

This clonotype was counted only a few times. The rearrangement uses TRBV7-9 and TRBJ1-2; D may be TRBD1 (6 bases). Trimming pared 1 base from V and 1 base from J, leaving 13 bases between. Germline V lookup: CDR1 SEHNR, CDR2 FQNEAQ (reference sequence). The CDR3 is 16 amino acids. CDR3 nucleotide sequence: TGTGCCAGCAGCTTAGAGGGCAGGGGTCGTAACTATGGCTACACCTTC. This gives the protein CASSLEGRGRNYGYTF.

V gene TRBV15 combines with J gene TRBJ2-2; maybe TRBD1 (5 bases). With 0 bases removed from V and 4 bases from J, the gap between germline ends came to 9 bases. CDR1 and CDR2 from the germline V gene are LNHNV and YYDKDF (reference sequence). The CDR3 loop spans 15 amino acids. The CDR3 nucleotides are TGTGCCACCAGCAGAGAAAGACAGTCCACCGGGGAGCTGTTTTTT. The encoded protein is CATSRERQSTGELFF.

The chain carries TRBV20-1 and TRBJ2-5; 12 nucleotides align to TRBD2. V trimming: 0 bases; J trimming: 2 bases; junction bases outside the gene matches: 1. The germline V gene has CDR1 DFQATT and CDR2 SNEGSKA (reference sequence). The CDR3 sequence is 15 residues long. The CDR3 region is CSARDGTSGQETQYF. The DNA for the CDR3 is TGCAGTGCTAGAGACGGGACTAGCGGGCAAGAGACCCAGTACTTC.

V usage is TRBV19 and J usage is TRBJ2-1, with 8 positions matching TRBD2. The germline V gene encodes CDR1 LNHDA and CDR2 SQIVND (reference sequence). The CDR3 contains 15 residues. Trimming at V came to 5 bases and at J to 7 bases, leaving 10 bases not matched to a gene. As DNA, the CDR3 is TGTGCCAGTAGTTCCGGGACTAGGGACTTTAATGAGCAGTTCTTC. Amino acid sequence: CASSSGTRDFNEQFF.

This clonotype was counted a few times. The chain has TRBV20-1 and TRBJ2-5; 7 bases fit TRBD1. This CDR3 has 12 residues. The germline V gene has CDR1 DFQATT and CDR2 SNEGSKA (reference sequence). The CDR3: CSQTGTAETQYF. CDR3 coding DNA: TGCAGCCAAACCGGGACAGCAGAGACCCAGTACTTC.

This chain links TRBV20-1 with TRBJ2-5; D is ambiguous. Trimming shortened V by 2 bases and J by 3 bases, and 7 bases separated the two germline ends. The CDR3 has 12 residues. Germline-derived CDR1 and CDR2 are DFQATT and SNEGSKA (reference sequence). The DNA of the CDR3 is TGCAGTGCTAGAAGACCGAAAGAGACCCAGTACTTC. The encoded protein is CSARRPKETQYF.

This sequence joins TRBV20-1 and TRBJ2-1; TRBD1 aligns across 11 bases. Losses at the gene ends were 5 bases for V and 10 bases for J; bases not matched to a gene: 10. Germline CDR1 reads DFQATT; CDR2 reads SNEGSKA (reference sequence). This CDR3 is 14 amino acids long. CDR3 protein: CSAFGQGAGWEQFF. The CDR3 coding sequence is TGCAGTGCTTTCGGACAGGGGGCAGGCTGGGAGCAGTTCTTC.

The rearrangement joins TRBV28 to TRBJ2-2, with 10 positions matching TRBD2. V lost 5 bases and J lost 1; bases outside the gene matches: 7. The CDR3 consists of 17 residues. The V gene's germline CDR1 is MDHEN and CDR2 SYDVKM. CDR3 loop: CASSPRWTSGNTGELFF. The CDR3, as DNA: TGTGCCAGCAGTCCGAGGTGGACTAGCGGGAACACCGGGGAGCTGTTTTTT.

This chain uses TRBV20-1 with TRBJ2-7, with 7 positions matching TRBD2. Per the germline V gene, CDR1 is DFQATT and CDR2 is SNEGSKA (reference sequence). Germline trimming cut 6 bases from V and 3 bases from J; bases unmatched to any gene: 8. There are 13 residues in the CDR3. The CDR3 loop is CSAREEDYYEQYF. The CDR3 DNA follows: TGCAGTGCCCGGGAGGAGGACTACTACGAGCAGTACTTC.

The chain joins TRBV28 to TRBJ2-7; 10 nucleotides line up with TRBD2. Trimming took 2 bases from V and 0 from J; bases not matched to a gene: 4. This CDR3 region has 16 residues. Germline V gene lookup returns CDR1 MDHEN and CDR2 SYDVKM. The DNA for the CDR3 is TGTGCCAGCAGTTTAGATGGGACTAGCGCCTCCTACGAGCAGTACTTC. Translation gives CASSLDGTSASYEQYF.

This clonotype was detected once. One junction end disagrees with the germline gene, perhaps due to a read error. The chain links TRBV7-7 to TRBJ2-3; D not certain. CDR3 length: 14 residues. Per germline, CDR1 SSHAT and CDR2 FNYEAQ (reference sequence). CDR3 in amino acids: CASSSLRSTDTQYF. As DNA, the CDR3 is TGTGCTAGCAGCTCGCTCCGAAGCACAGATACGCAGTATTTT. Full variable domain (outside the CDR3, taken from reference TRBV7-7 and TRBJ2-3): GAGVSQSPRYKVTKRGQDVTLRCDPISSHATLYWYQQALGQGPEFLTYFNYEAQPDKSGLPSDRFSAERPEGSISTLTIQRTEQRDSAMYRCASSSLRSTDTQYFGPGTRLTVL.

The chain is built from TRBV2 and TRBJ1-5, with unresolved D. The ends were cut back, 7 bases at V and 5 bases at J, with 12 bases in the middle. The CDR3 is 13 residues long. Germline-derived CDR1 and CDR2 are SNHLY and FYNNEI. The CDR3 DNA sequence: TGTGCCAGCATGTATGAGTATCATCAGCCCCAGCATTTT. The encoded protein is CASMYEYHQPQHF. The full variable domain, in which reference TRBV2 and TRBJ1-5 provide the parts outside the CDR3, is EPEVTQTPSHQVTQMGQEVILRCVPISNHLYFYWYRQILGQKVEFLVSFYNNEISEKSEIFDDQFSVERPDGSNFTLKIRSTKLEDSAMYFCASMYEYHQPQHFGDGTRLSIL.

This clonotype has just a few counts. The CDR3 DNA is TGTGCCAGCAGCCCGAGGGGGAACGAGCAGTACTTC. Protein sequence: CASSPRGNEQYF. The chain employs TRBV27 and TRBJ2-7, with D possibly matching TRBD1 (6 bases). Trimming removed 6 bases from V and 5 bases from J, with 11 bases in between. CDR3 length: 12 amino acids. Per the germline V gene, CDR1 is MNHEY and CDR2 is SMNVEV (reference sequence).